These 30 T cell receptor beta chains originate from one sample sequenced in a study of shared T cell receptors in the human thymus. Method: immunoSEQ multiplex PCR; TCRdb's copy keeps in-frame clones and lacks some. Counted here are more than 550,000 clones, about 87% occurring once; the ten biggest clones make up more than 0.009%. The data were also submitted as part of a second study, on human thymus T cells.

Sequencing was done on a sample of thymocytes. These receptors were taken from a boy under two years old with a congenital heart defect.

This clone has a single count. The chain is built from TRBV5-4 and TRBJ2-7; 8 positions agree with TRBD1. The CDR3 length is 15 residues. The germline V gene encodes CDR1 SGHNT and CDR2 YYREEE (reference sequence). V dropped 2 bases and J dropped 4; count of bases not matched to a gene: 8. The chain's CDR3 is CASSFPRGRWYEQYF. In nucleotides, the CDR3 is TGTGCCAGCAGCTTCCCCAGGGGGCGCTGGTACGAGCAGTACTTC. Full variable domain (outside the CDR3, taken from reference TRBV5-4 and TRBJ2-7): ETGVTQSPTHLIKTRGQQVTLRCSSQSGHNTVSWYQQALGQGPQFIFQYYREEENGRGNFPPRFSGLQFPNYSSELNVNALELDDSALYLCASSFPRGRWYEQYFGPGTRLTVT.

The rearrangement joins TRBV19 to TRBJ2-3; TRBD2 is a possible D gene (6 bases). The CDR3 length is 13 residues. V was cut by 5 bases and J by 1 base, with 7 bases left in between. CDR1 and CDR2 (germline): LNHDA, SQIVND (reference sequence). This CDR3 reads CASSCGGTDTQYF. The CDR3 nucleotides are TGTGCCAGTAGTTGCGGGGGCACAGATACGCAGTATTTT.

The chain carries TRBV14 and TRBJ2-5; D ambiguous. Looked up from germline, CDR1 is SGHDN and CDR2 is FVKESK. V lost 0 bases and J 1 base, leaving 12 bases between the germline ends. This CDR3 contains 16 residues. The CDR3 DNA is TGTGCCAGCAGCCAAGATTTCCGGGTGACCCAAGAGACCCAGTACTTC. Its translation is CASSQDFRVTQETQYF.

The chain is built from TRBV6-1 and TRBJ2-3; 8 bases agree with TRBD2. Germline V gives CDR1 MNHNS, CDR2 SASEGT. Germline trimming cut 2 bases from V and 2 bases from J; bases unmatched to any gene: 6. The CDR3 consists of 16 residues. CDR3 DNA sequence: TGTGCCAGCAGTGAATCCGGTAGCGGGACCACAGATACGCAGTATTTT. This sequence encodes CASSESGSGTTDTQYF.

The J gene is TRBJ2-1, the V gene TRBV9, with TRBD2 as a possible D gene (6 bases). The V and J ends lost 1 base and 3 bases respectively, with 14 bases between them. The CDR3 contains 16 residues. CDR1 is SGDLS and CDR2 is YYNGEE in the germline V gene. The CDR3 bases are TGTGCCAGCAGCGTACTCTCGGGAGCTCACTACAATGAGCAGTTCTTC. Translation gives CASSVLSGAHYNEQFF.

The chain combines TRBV7-9 with TRBJ1-2, with D hard to call. V lost 6 bases and J 3 bases, leaving 14 bases between the germline ends. CDR1 and CDR2 (germline): SEHNR, FQNEAQ (reference sequence). The CDR3 consists of 14 residues. The CDR3 sequence is CASSSREDYYGYTF. The DNA of the CDR3 is TGTGCCAGCAGTAGCCGGGAGGACTACTATGGCTACACCTTC.

J is TRBJ1-6 and V is TRBV7-9; D might be TRBD1 (5 bases). This CDR3 spans 16 amino acids. V lost 1 base, J lost 7 bases, and 14 bases lay in between. The germline CDR1 and CDR2 sequences are SEHNR and FQNEAQ (reference sequence). The CDR3 protein is CASSLVLGQANSPLHF. DNA of the CDR3: TGTGCCAGCAGCTTAGTTTTGGGGCAGGCGAATTCACCCCTCCACTTT.

The V call is TRBV7-4, the J call TRBJ2-5, with 13 bases fitting TRBD2. After removal of 5 bases from V and 9 bases from J, the junction contained 15 bases not matched to a gene. Germline CDR1 is SGHVT and CDR2 is SQSDAQ. There are 17 residues in the CDR3. CDR3 sequence reads: CASSQTSGGLPPRAQYF. CDR3 nucleotide sequence: TGTGCCAGCAGCCAGACTAGCGGGGGGCTCCCTCCAAGGGCCCAGTACTTC.

This sequence joins TRBV27 and TRBJ2-7; maybe TRBD2 (6 bases). The V gene lost 5 bases and the J gene lost 5 bases, with 22 bases spanning the gap. The CDR3 is 16 amino acids. Germline V gives CDR1 MNHEY, CDR2 SMNVEV (reference sequence). CDR3 region: CASSPRTIVGSNEQYF. In DNA form, the CDR3 reads TGTGCCAGCAGTCCCCGGACTATCGTTGGTTCGAACGAGCAGTACTTC.

This sequence joins TRBV9 and TRBJ2-3; weak D call: TRBD2 (5 bases). This CDR3 is built from 13 residues. Per germline, CDR1 SGDLS and CDR2 YYNGEE. Trimming removed 3 bases from V and 4 bases from J, with 9 bases in between. The CDR3 spells CASSESGADTQYF. CDR3 DNA sequence: TGTGCCAGCAGCGAGAGCGGCGCAGATACGCAGTATTTT.

The V gene is TRBV5-1, the J gene TRBJ2-5, with D possibly TRBD2 on 5 matching bases. The last part of the DNA fits TRBJ2-7 better; the J call may be wrong. Germline V gives CDR1 SGHRS, CDR2 YFSETQ. This CDR3 contains 15 residues. Here the CDR3 reads CASSLGVTTPYEQYF. The CDR3 nucleotides read TGCGCCAGCAGCTTGGGAGTGACTACACCCTACGAGCAGTACTTC.

V gene TRBV7-3 combines with J gene TRBJ2-1, with 10 bases lining up with TRBD2. Germline CDR1 is SGHTA and CDR2 is FQGTGA. There are 16 residues in the CDR3. J gave up 5 bases and V 5 bases, and 9 bases lay outside the gene matches. CDR3 residues: CASSPQGLAGDNEQFF. The CDR3 DNA is TGTGCCAGCAGCCCCCAGGGGCTAGCGGGGGACAATGAGCAGTTCTTC.

V and J are TRBV15 and TRBJ2-1, with D uncertain. Germline V CDR1 and CDR2: LNHNV, YYDKDF (reference sequence). The CDR3 runs 15 residues. Deletions cut 0 bases from V and 2 bases from J, with 8 bases between. CDR3 sequence reads: CATSRDEVAYNEQFF. As DNA, the CDR3 is TGTGCCACCAGCAGAGATGAGGTTGCCTACAATGAGCAGTTCTTC. The full variable domain, completed using reference TRBV15 and TRBJ2-1, is DAMVIQNPRYQVTQFGKPVTLSCSQTLNHNVMYWYQQKSSQAPKLLFHYYDKDFNNEADTPDNFQSRRPNTSFCFLDIRSPGLGDTAMYLCATSRDEVAYNEQFFGPGTRLTVL.

The V gene is TRBV2, the J gene TRBJ2-1; D might be TRBD2 (6 bases). The CDR3 loop spans 16 amino acids. From germline, CDR1 is SNHLY and CDR2 FYNNEI. V lost 6 bases and J lost 6, with 21 bases in between. CDR3 protein: CASRRLLAREVNEQFF. CDR3 nucleotide sequence: TGTGCCAGCAGGCGTCTACTAGCCCGCGAGGTCAATGAGCAGTTCTTC.

With respect to this clone: The same CDR3 is also encoded by other DNA sequences in this sample. This sequence joins TRBV5-6 and TRBJ2-7, with D possibly being TRBD1 (5 bases). This CDR3 has 14 amino acids. Trimming stripped 0 bases from V and 1 base from J, with 8 bases between. Germline-derived CDR1 and CDR2 are SGHDT and YYEEEE. DNA of the CDR3: TGTGCCAGCAGCTTGGTTCAGGGTTCCTACGAGCAGTACTTC. Translating it yields CASSLVQGSYEQYF.

The genes are TRBV4-1 and TRBJ2-5, with a possible D match to TRBD1 (6 bases). Trimming took off 3 bases at V and 1 base at J, with 12 bases between the two ends. Germline V lookup: CDR1 MGHRA, CDR2 YSYEKL. The CDR3 runs to 15 residues. The CDR3 here is CASSQDRKGQETQYF. CDR3 coding DNA: TGCGCCAGCAGCCAGGACAGAAAGGGCCAAGAGACCCAGTACTTC.

The CDR3 here is CASSSPLAGGGEQYF. In DNA, the CDR3 is TGCGCCAGCAGCTCCCCGCTAGCGGGGGGTGGAGAGCAGTACTTC. The rearrangement links TRBV5-1 to TRBJ2-7; the match to TRBD2 covers 11 bases. Losses at the gene ends were 3 bases for V and 7 bases for J; bases not matched to a gene: 9. The CDR3 runs to 15 residues. Germline CDR1 SGHRS, CDR2 YFSETQ.

The chain recombines TRBV30 with TRBJ1-2; 7 bases map to TRBD1. Trimming took 0 bases from V and 4 from J; bases not matched to a gene: 8. Germline V gives CDR1 GTSNPN, CDR2 SVGIG (reference sequence). The CDR3 is 15 amino acids. The DNA for the CDR3 is TGTGCCTGGAGTGTAGGGCCAGGGGGTGTCTATGGCTACACCTTC. It specifies CAWSVGPGGVYGYTF.

The chain is built from TRBV5-1 and TRBJ2-7; the match to TRBD1 covers 7 bases. V gave up 2 bases and J gave up 0 bases; unmatched junction bases: 5. This CDR3 is 15 amino acids long. The germline gives CDR1 SGHRS, CDR2 YFSETQ. The CDR3 region has the DNA TGCGCCAGCAGCTTCCGGGACAGATCCTCCTACGAGCAGTACTTC. This translates into CASSFRDRSSYEQYF. Complete variable domain (other parts from reference TRBV5-1 and TRBJ2-7): KAGVTQTPRYLIKTRGQQVTLSCSPISGHRSVSWYQQTPGQGLQFLFEYFSETQRNKGNFPGRFSGRQFSNSRSEMNVSTLELGDSALYLCASSFRDRSSYEQYFGPGTRLTVT.

The chain is built from TRBV12-5 and TRBJ2-1; D ambiguous. V lost 4 bases and J 4 bases, leaving 5 bases between the germline ends. Germline loops: CDR1 LGHNT, CDR2 FRNRAP. This CDR3 region has 12 residues. The CDR3 protein is CASGSQYNEQFF. Written as DNA, the CDR3 is TGTGCTAGTGGTTCCCAATACAATGAGCAGTTCTTC. The full variable domain, rest sourced from reference TRBV12-5 and TRBJ2-1, is DARVTQTPRHKVTEMGQEVTMRCQPILGHNTVFWYRQTMMQGLELLAYFRNRAPLDDSGMPKDRFSAEMPDATLATLKIQPSEPRDSAVYFCASGSQYNEQFFGPGTRLTVL.

This clone has a single count. The chain recombines TRBV27 with TRBJ2-2; D is ambiguous. V gave up 0 bases and J gave up 5 bases, with 10 bases separating them. Germline V CDR1 and CDR2: MNHEY, SMNVEV (reference sequence). This CDR3 is 15 amino acids long. The CDR3 coding sequence is TGTGCCAGCAGTTTATCGAGAAGTGCGACCGGGGAGCTGTTTTTT. This sequence encodes CASSLSRSATGELFF.

The rearrangement joins TRBV14 to TRBJ2-3, with 8 bases that match TRBD1. Germline V CDR1 and CDR2: SGHDN, FVKESK. The J segment lost 3 bases and the V segment lost 8 bases, leaving 7 bases of the junction unmatched. CDR3 length equals 14 residues. CDR3 sequence: CASSDRVRTDTQYF. DNA for the CDR3: TGTGCCAGCTCGGACAGGGTGAGGACAGATACGCAGTATTTT.

This chain joins TRBV7-8 and TRBJ2-3; D uncertain. The CDR3 runs 17 residues. Germline V gene sequence: CDR1 SGHVS, CDR2 FQNEAQ. V lost 5 bases and J 0 bases, leaving 18 bases between the germline ends. CDR3 bases: TGTGCCAGCAGCCCCCGTATCCCAACTACGAGCACAGATACGCAGTATTTT. Its translation: CASSPRIPTTSTDTQYF. Drawing the rest from reference TRBV7-8 and TRBJ2-3, the complete variable domain is GAGVSQSPRYKVAKRGQDVALRCDPISGHVSLFWYQQALGQGPEFLTYFQNEAQLDKSGLPSDRFFAERPEGSVSTLKIQRTQQEDSAVYLCASSPRIPTTSTDTQYFGPGTRLTVL.

The V gene is TRBV4-3, the J gene TRBJ2-5; D call uncertain. Looked up from germline, CDR1 is LGHNA and CDR2 is YSLEER. The CDR3 is 16 residues long. V lost 0 bases and J 1 base, leaving 12 bases between the germline ends. The CDR3 nucleotides are TGCGCCAGCAGCCAAGAAGCCCAGGCCATCCAAGAGACCCAGTACTTC. Translated, it gives CASSQEAQAIQETQYF.

J is TRBJ2-2 and V is TRBV6-5; D remains unclear. The germline V gene has CDR1 MNHEY and CDR2 SVGAGI. The CDR3 has 14 amino acids. The V and J ends lost 3 bases and 0 bases respectively, with 5 bases between them. CDR3 bases: TGTGCCAGCAGTTATCCTTCGAACACCGGGGAGCTGTTTTTT. Translating gives CASSYPSNTGELFF.

The chain has TRBV30 and TRBJ1-1; 8 positions agree with TRBD1. The V gene's germline CDR1 is GTSNPN and CDR2 SVGIG (reference sequence). The CDR3 has 10 amino acids. V lost 3 bases to trimming and J lost 9 bases; unmatched junction nucleotides: 0. For the CDR3, the DNA is TGTGCCTGGAGCAGGGGGCAAGCTTTCTTT. This codes for CAWSRGQAFF.

V and J are TRBV6-5 and TRBJ2-2, with a possible D match to TRBD1 (6 bases). CDR1 is MNHEY, CDR2 SVGAGI, per germline. The germline V and J ends were trimmed by 0 bases and 9 bases, with 8 bases remaining between them. The CDR3 is made up of 13 amino acids. CDR3 residues: CASSYSRGWELFF. The CDR3 nucleotides are TGTGCCAGCAGTTACTCGAGGGGGTGGGAGCTGTTTTTT.

V is TRBV11-2 and J is TRBJ2-4, with 10 positions matching TRBD1. The CDR3 extends over 18 amino acids. Looked up from germline, CDR1 is SGHAT and CDR2 is FQNNGV. V lost 5 bases, J lost 0 bases, and 10 bases stayed unmatched. The CDR3 DNA reads TGTGCCAGCAGCCTGGACAGGGGGGAAATTCTAGCCAAAAACATTCAGTACTTC. Amino acids: CASSLDRGEILAKNIQYF.

This chain connects TRBV5-6 to TRBJ1-2, with a possible D match to TRBD1 (5 bases). V was clipped by 7 bases and J by 2 bases, with 9 bases between them. This CDR3 is built from 12 residues. CDR1 and CDR2 from the germline V gene are SGHDT and YYEEEE. This CDR3 reads CASSGKNYGYTF. The CDR3 DNA reads TGTGCCAGCTCAGGGAAGAACTATGGCTACACCTTC. Together with reference TRBV5-6 and TRBJ1-2, the CDR3 gives the full variable domain: DAGVTQSPTHLIKTRGQQVTLRCSPKSGHDTVSWYQQALGQGPQFIFQYYEEEERQRGNFPDRFSGHQFPNYSSELNVNALLLGDSALYLCASSGKNYGYTFGSGTRLTVV.

The J gene is TRBJ1-2, the V gene TRBV5-5; D gene uncertain. This CDR3 spans 13 amino acids. V lost 0 bases and J lost 2, with 5 bases in between. Germline V gene lookup returns CDR1 SGHKS and CDR2 YYEKEE (reference sequence). The CDR3 region is CASSLGPNYGYTF. Here the CDR3 DNA reads TGTGCCAGCAGCTTGGGTCCAAACTATGGCTACACCTTC.